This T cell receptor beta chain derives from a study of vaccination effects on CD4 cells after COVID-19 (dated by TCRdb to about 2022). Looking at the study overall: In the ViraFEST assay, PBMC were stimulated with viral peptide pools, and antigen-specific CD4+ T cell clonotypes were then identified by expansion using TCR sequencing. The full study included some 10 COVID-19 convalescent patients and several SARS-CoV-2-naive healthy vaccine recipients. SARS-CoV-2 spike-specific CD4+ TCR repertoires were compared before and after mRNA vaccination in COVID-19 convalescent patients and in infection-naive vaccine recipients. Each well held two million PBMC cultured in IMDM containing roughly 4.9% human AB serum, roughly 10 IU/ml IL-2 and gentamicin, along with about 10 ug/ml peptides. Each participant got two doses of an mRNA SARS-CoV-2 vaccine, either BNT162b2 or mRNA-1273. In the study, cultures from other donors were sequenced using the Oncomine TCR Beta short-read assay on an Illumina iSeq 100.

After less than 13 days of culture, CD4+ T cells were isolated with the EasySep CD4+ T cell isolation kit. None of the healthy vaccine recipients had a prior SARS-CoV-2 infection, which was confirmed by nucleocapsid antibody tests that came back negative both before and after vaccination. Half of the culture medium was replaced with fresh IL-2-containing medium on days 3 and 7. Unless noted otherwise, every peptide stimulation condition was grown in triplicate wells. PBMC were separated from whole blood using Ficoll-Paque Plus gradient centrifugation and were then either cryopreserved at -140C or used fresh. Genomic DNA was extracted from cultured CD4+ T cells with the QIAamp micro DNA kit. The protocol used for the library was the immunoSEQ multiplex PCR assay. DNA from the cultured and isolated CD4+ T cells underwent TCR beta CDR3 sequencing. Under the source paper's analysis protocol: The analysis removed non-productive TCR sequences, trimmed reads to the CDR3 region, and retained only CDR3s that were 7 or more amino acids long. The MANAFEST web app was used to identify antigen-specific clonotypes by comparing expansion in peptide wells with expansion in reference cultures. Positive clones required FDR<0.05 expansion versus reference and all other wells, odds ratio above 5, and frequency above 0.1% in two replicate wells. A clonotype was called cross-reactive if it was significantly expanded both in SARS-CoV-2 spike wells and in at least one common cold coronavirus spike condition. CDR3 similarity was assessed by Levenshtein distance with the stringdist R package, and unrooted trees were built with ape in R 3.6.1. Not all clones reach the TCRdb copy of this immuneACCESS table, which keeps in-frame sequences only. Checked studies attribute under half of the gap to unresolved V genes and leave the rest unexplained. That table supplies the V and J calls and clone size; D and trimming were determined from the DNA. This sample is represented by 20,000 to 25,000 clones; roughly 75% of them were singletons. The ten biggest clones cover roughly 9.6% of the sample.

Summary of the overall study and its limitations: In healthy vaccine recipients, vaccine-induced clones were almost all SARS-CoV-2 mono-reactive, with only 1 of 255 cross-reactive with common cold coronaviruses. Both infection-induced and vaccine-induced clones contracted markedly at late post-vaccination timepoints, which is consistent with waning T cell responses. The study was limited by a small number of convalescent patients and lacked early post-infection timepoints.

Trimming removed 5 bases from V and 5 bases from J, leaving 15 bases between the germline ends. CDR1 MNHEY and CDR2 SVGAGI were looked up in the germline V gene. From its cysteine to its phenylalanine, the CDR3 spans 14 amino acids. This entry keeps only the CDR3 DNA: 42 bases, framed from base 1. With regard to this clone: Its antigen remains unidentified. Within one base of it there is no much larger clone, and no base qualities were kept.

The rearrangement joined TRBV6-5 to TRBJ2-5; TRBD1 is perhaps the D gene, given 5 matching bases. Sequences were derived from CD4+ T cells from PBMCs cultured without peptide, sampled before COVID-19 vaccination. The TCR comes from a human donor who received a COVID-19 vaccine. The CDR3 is CASSNQGFGETQYF. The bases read TGTGCCAGCAGTAACCAGGGTTTTGGGGAGACCCAGTACTTC.